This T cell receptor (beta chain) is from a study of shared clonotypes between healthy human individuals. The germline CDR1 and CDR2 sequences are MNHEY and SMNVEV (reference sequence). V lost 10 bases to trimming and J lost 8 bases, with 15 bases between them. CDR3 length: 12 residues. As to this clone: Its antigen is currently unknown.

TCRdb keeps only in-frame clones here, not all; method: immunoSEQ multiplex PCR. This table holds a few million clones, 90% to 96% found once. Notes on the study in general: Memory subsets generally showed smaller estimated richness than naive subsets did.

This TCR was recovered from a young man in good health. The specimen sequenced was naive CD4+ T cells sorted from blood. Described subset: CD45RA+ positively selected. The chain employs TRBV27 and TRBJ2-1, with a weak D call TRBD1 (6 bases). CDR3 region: CATRTGMHEQFF. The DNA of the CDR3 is TGTGCCACCCGAACAGGGATGCATGAGCAGTTCTTC.